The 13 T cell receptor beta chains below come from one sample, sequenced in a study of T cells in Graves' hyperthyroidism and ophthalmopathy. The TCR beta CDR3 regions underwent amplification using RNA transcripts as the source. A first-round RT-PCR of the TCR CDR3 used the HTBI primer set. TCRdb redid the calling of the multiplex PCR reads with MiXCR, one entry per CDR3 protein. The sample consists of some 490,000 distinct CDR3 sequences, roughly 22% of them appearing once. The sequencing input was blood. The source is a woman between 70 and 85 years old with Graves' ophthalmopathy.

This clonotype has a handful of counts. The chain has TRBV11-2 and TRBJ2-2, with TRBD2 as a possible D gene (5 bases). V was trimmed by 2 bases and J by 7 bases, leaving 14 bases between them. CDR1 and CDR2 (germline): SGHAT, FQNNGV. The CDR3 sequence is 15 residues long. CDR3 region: CASSLYSRTGGELFF. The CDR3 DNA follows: TGTGCCAGCAGCTTATATTCTAGGACTGGCGGGGAGCTGTTTTTT.

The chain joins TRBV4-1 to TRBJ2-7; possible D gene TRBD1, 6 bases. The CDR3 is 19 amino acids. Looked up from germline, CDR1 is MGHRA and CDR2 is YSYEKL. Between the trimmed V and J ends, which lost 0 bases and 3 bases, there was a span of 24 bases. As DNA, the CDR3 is TGCGCCAGCAGCCAAGATCCACATTTTCCCCCCGACAGGAACTACGAGCAGTACTTC. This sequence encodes CASSQDPHFPPDRNYEQYF.

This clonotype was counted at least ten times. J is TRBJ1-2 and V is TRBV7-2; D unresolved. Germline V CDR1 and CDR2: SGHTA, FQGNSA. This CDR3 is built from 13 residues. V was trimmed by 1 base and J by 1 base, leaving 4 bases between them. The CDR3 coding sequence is TGTGCCAGCAGCTTAGTCGTTAACTATGGCTACACCTTC. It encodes CASSLVVNYGYTF.

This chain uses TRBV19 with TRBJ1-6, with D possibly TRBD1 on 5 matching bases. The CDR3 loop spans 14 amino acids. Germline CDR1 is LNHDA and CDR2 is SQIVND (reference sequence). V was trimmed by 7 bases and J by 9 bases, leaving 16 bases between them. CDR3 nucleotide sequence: TGTGCCAGTAAGGGCCAAGGGGAAGCTTCACCCCTCCACTTT. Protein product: CASKGQGEASPLHF.

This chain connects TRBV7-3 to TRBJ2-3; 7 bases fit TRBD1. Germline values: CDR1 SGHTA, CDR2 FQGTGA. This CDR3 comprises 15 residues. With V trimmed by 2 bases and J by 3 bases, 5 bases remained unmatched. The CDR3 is CASSLWPRGTDTQYF. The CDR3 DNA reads TGTGCCAGCAGCTTATGGCCCAGGGGGACAGATACGCAGTATTTT.

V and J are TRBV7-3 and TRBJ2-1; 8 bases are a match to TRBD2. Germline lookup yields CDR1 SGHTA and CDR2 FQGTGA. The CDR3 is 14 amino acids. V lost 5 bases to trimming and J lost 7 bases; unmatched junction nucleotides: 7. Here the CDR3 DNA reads TGTGCCAGCAGCCCCCCGGGACTAGGGAATGAGCAGTTCTTC. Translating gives CASSPPGLGNEQFF.

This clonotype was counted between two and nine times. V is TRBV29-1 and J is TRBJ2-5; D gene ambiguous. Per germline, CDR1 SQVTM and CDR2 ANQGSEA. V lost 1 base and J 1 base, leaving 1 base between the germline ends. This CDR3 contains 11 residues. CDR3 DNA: TGCAGCGTTGAAGGCCAAGAGACCCAGTACTTC. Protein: CSVEGQETQYF. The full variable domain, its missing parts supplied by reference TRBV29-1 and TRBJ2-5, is SAVISQKPSRDICQRGTSLTIQCQVDSQVTMMFWYRQQPGQSLTLIATANQGSEATYESGFVIDKFPISRPNLTFSTLTVSNMSPEDSSIYLCSVEGQETQYFGPGTRLLVL.

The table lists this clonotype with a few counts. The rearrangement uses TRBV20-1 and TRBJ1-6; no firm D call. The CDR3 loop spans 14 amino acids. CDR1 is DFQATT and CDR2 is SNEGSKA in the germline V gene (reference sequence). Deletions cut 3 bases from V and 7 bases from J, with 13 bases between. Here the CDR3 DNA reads TGCAGTGCTAGTGACATCCGCCTAAATTCACCCCTCCACTTT. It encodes CSASDIRLNSPLHF.

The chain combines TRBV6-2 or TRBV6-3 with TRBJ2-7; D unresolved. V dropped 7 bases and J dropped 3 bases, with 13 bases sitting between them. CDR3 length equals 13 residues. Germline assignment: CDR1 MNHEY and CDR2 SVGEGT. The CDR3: CASIGSINYEQYF. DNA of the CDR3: TGTGCCAGCATCGGGTCTATCAACTACGAGCAGTACTTC.

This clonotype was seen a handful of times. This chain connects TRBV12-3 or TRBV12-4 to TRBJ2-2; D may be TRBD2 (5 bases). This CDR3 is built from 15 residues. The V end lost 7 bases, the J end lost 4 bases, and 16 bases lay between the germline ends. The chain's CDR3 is CASIRGVGLTGELFF. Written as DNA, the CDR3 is TGTGCCAGCATCCGGGGTGTAGGGCTCACCGGGGAGCTGTTTTTT.

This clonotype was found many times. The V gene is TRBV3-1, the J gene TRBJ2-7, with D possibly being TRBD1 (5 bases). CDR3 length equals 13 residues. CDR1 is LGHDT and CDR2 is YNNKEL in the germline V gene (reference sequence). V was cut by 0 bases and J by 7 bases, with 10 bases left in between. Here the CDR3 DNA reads TGTGCCAGCAGCCAAGAAACAGGATGGGAGCAGTACTTC. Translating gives CASSQETGWEQYF.

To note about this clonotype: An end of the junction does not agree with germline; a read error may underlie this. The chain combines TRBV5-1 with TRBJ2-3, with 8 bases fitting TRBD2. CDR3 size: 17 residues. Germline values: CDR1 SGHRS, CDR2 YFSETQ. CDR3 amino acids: CAGSFLDPGLVADTQYF. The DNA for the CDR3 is TGCGCCGGCAGCTTCCTAGACCCGGGACTAGTAGCAGATACGCAGTATTTT.

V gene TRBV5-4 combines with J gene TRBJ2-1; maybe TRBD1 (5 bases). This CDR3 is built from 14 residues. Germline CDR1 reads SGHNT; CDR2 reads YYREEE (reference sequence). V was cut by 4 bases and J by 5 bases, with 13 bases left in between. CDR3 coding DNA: TGTGCCAGCAGCCACAGACAGACCAACAATGAGCAGTTCTTC. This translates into CASSHRQTNNEQFF. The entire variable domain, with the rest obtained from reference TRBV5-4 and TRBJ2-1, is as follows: ETGVTQSPTHLIKTRGQQVTLRCSSQSGHNTVSWYQQALGQGPQFIFQYYREEENGRGNFPPRFSGLQFPNYSSELNVNALELDDSALYLCASSHRQTNNEQFFGPGTRLTVL.